A single sample gave rise to the 4 T cell receptor beta chains below, sequenced in a study of cytotoxic CD8 clonotypes in ibrutinib-treated CLL. Sequencing used immunoSEQ multiplex PCR; TCRdb keeps in-frame clones, though not all of them. The sample has some 150,000 clones, 65% to 85% seen once. The sample consisted of PBMCs, taken after 36 months of ibrutinib treatment. These receptors were taken from a human donor with chronic lymphocytic leukemia.

The genes are TRBV30 and TRBJ2-5; the D is unclear. From germline, CDR1 is GTSNPN and CDR2 SVGIG (reference sequence). Trimming left V 0 bases short and J 2 bases short, with 7 bases between. The CDR3 is 13 residues long. The CDR3 reads CAWSVGLQETQYF. In nucleotides, the CDR3 is TGTGCCTGGAGTGTGGGGTTACAAGAGACCCAGTACTTC.

This clone showed up just once. The chain is built from TRBV10-2 and TRBJ2-1, with D maybe TRBD2 (7 bases). The germline CDR1 and CDR2 sequences are WSHSY and SAAADI. The V end was cut by 3 bases, the J end by 11 bases, with 11 bases between. CDR3 length equals 12 residues. In DNA, the CDR3 is TGCGCCAGCAGTGAAGGGGGGGGTAAGCAGTTCTTC. Translation gives CASSEGGGKQFF.

The rearrangement links TRBV11-2 to TRBJ2-5; no clear D. Germline V gene sequence: CDR1 SGHAT, CDR2 FQNNGV. This CDR3 has 16 residues. V was pared by 0 bases and J by 0 bases, with 11 bases between. CDR3 nucleotide sequence: TGTGCCAGCAGCTTAGATCGGAGTTTGTACCAAGAGACCCAGTACTTC. The encoded protein is CASSLDRSLYQETQYF.

With respect to this clone: The sample contains more than one DNA sequence encoding this CDR3. This chain joins TRBV28 and TRBJ1-2; possibly TRBD1 for D (6 bases). CDR1 and CDR2 (germline): MDHEN, SYDVKM. This CDR3 region has 14 residues. V was pared by 5 bases and J by 1 base, with 11 bases between. This CDR3 is CASSLFRGNYGYTF. DNA of the CDR3: TGTGCCAGCAGTCTATTCAGGGGTAACTATGGCTACACCTTC.